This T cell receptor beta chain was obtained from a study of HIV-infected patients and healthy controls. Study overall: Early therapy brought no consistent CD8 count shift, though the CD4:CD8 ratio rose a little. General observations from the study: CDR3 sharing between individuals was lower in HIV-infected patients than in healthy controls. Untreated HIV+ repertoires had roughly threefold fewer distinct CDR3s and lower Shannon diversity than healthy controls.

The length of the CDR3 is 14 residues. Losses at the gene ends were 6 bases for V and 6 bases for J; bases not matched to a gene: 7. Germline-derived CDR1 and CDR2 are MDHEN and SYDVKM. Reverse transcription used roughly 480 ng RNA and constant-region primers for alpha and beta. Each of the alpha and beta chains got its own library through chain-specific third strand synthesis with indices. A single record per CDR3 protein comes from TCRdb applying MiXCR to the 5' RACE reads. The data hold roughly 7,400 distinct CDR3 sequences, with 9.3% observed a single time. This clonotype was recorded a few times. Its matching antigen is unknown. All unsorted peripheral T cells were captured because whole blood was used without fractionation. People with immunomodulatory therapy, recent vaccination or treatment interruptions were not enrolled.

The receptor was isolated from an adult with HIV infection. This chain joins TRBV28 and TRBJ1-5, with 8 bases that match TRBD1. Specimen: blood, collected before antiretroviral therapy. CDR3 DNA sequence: TGTGCCAGCAGACGACAGGGGTACCCTCAGCCCCAGCATTTT. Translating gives CASRRQGYPQPQHF.